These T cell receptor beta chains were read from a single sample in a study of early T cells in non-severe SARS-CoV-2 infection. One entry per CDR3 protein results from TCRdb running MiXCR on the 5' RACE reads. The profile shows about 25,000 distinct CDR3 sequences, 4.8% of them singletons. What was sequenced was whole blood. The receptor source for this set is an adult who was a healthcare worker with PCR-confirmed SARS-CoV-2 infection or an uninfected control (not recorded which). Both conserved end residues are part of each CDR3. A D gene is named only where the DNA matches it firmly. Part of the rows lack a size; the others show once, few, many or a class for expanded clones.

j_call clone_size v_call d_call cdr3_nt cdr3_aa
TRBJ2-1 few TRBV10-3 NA TGTGCCATCAGTGTCAACGGCTATGAGCAGTTCTTC CAISVNGYEQFF
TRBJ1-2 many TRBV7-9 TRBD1 TGTGCCAGCAGCTTAGGCCGACAGGGTACCTATGGCTACACCTTC CASSLGRQGTYGYTF
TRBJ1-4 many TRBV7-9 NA TGTGCCAGCAGCGGCAGGCAAGAGGGTGAAAAACTGTTTTTT CASSGRQEGEKLFF
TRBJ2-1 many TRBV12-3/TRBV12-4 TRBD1 TGTGCCAGCAGTTTTGGGACAGGGAACCCCCGGCAGTTCTTC CASSFGTGNPRQFF
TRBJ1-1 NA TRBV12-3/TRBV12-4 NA TGTGCCAGCAGTTTATTAGTGGGAAACACTGAAGCTTTCTTT CASSLLVGNTEAFF
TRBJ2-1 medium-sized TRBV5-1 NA TGCGCCAGCAGCTTGGAGGCCCCGGGGCAGTTCTTC CASSLEAPGQFF
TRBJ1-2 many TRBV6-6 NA TGTGCCAGCAGTTACATTCGGGGGCTTTCTTATGGCTACACCTTC CASSYIRGLSYGYTF
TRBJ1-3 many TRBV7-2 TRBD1 TGTGCCAGCAGCTTAGCGACAGGGCTCTCTGGAAACACCATATATTTT CASSLATGLSGNTIYF
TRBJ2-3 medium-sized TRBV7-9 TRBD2 TGTGCCAGCAGCTCGGGACTAGCGGGGGTAGCAGATACGCAGTATTTT CASSSGLAGVADTQYF
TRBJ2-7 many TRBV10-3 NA TGTGCCATCAGCTGGGAAAGGGTGACCTACGAGCAGTACTTC CAISWERVTYEQYF
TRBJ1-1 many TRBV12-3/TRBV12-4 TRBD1 TGTGCCAGCAGGACAGGGGGCGGAACTGAAGCTTTCTTT CASRTGGGTEAFF
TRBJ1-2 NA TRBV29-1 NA TGCAGCGTTGCAGGGAAGTATGGCTACACCTTC CSVAGKYGYTF
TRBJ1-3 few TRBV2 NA TGTGCCAGCAGTGAGCACTCTGGAAACACCATATATTTT CASSEHSGNTIYF
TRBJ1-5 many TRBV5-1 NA TGCGCCAGCAGCTTGGCGGGGGCTGGTCAGCCCCAGCATTTT CASSLAGAGQPQHF
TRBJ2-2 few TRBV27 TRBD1 TGTGCCAGCAGTCCATGGACAGGGGTCTACACCGGGGAGCTGTTTTTT CASSPWTGVYTGELFF
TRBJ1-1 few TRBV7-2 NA TGTGCCAGCAGCCCCTGGACAGCTAAGGCCGGCCTTGAAGCTTTCTTT CASSPWTAKAGLEAFF
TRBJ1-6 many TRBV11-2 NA TGTGCCAGCAGCTTAGTCCAGGGTTCACCCCTCCACTTT CASSLVQGSPLHF
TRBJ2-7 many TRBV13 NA TGTGCCAGCAGCTCCCGGGACTTAGGAAAGCAGTACTTC CASSSRDLGKQYF
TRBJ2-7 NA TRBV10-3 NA TGTGCCATCAGTGAGTCGACTCGGGGTCCCTACGAGCAGTACTTC CAISESTRGPYEQYF
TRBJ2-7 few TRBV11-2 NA TGTGCCAGCAGCGGAAGTAGCAACGAGCAGTACTTC CASSGSSNEQYF
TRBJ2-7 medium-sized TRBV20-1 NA TGCAGTGCGCTTACTCGGGGAGTTTACTACGAGCAGTACTTC CSALTRGVYYEQYF
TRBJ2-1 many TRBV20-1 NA TGCAGTGCTAGAGATTGGGGTGGGTCCTACAATGAGCAGTTCTTC CSARDWGGSYNEQFF
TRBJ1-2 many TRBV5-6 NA TGTGCCAGCAGCGGGGGGTCGCACCGCCTCTATGGCTACACCTTC CASSGGSHRLYGYTF
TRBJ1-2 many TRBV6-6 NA TGTGCCAGCAGTCCCAGTACCCTTTATGGCTACACCTTC CASSPSTLYGYTF
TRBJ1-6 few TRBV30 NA TGTGCCTGGCGACCCGGTAGCTCCTATAATTCACCCCTCCACTTT CAWRPGSSYNSPLHF
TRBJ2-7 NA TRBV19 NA TGTGCCAGTAGTATGGGCAGGGCCTACGAGCAGTACTTC CASSMGRAYEQYF